This passage covers 30 T cell receptor beta chains from one sample sequenced in a study of blood T cell repertoires in COVID-19 (dated by TCRdb to the early 2020s). The protocol used for the library was the immunoSEQ multiplex PCR assay. TCRdb obtained this table from immuneACCESS and retained in-frame rearrangements with V and J assigned. These tables miss some clones; where compared with another copy, unresolved V genes account for less than half of the shortfall, and the remainder is unexplained. The sample yields some 150,000 clones; roughly 88% were counted once. The top ten clonotypes cover around 15% of the sample. The source material was PBMCs or T cells enriched from blood (not recorded which). The source is a man aged 45-65 years who had recovered from COVID-19.

This clone has a single count. This rearrangement joins TRBV5-1 to TRBJ2-7, with 10 bases lining up with TRBD2. Germline lookup yields CDR1 SGHRS and CDR2 YFSETQ. The CDR3 consists of 14 residues. V shed 3 bases, J shed 4 bases, and the junction held 4 bases outside the gene matches. The CDR3 DNA sequence: TGCGCCAGCAGCTCCGGGACTAGCGAGTACGAGCAGTACTTC. Its translation: CASSSGTSEYEQYF.

The rearrangement uses TRBV30 and TRBJ2-7, with 9 bases identical to TRBD2. J was trimmed by 3 bases and V by 4 bases; bases with no gene match: 7. This CDR3 spans 14 amino acids. Per the germline V gene, CDR1 is GTSNPN and CDR2 is SVGIG (reference sequence). The CDR3 coding sequence is TGTGCCTGGAATAACCTAGCGGGGAACTACGAGCAGTACTTC. Amino acids: CAWNNLAGNYEQYF.

The CDR3 here is CASSLVSTGVGYEQYF. The CDR3, as DNA: TGTGCCAGCAGCTTAGTGTCCACAGGGGTGGGGTACGAGCAGTACTTC. J is TRBJ2-7 and V is TRBV11-2; 7 nucleotides line up with TRBD1. Germline assignment: CDR1 SGHAT and CDR2 FQNNGV. V dropped 1 base and J dropped 4; count of bases not matched to a gene: 10. CDR3 length: 16 amino acids. Using reference TRBV11-2 and TRBJ2-7 for the parts outside the CDR3, the full variable domain is EAGVAQSPRYKIIEKRQSVAFWCNPISGHATLYWYQQILGQGPKLLIQFQNNGVVDDSQLPKDRFSAERLKGVDSTLKIQPAKLEDSAVYLCASSLVSTGVGYEQYFGPGTRLTVT.

CDR3 nucleotide sequence: TGTGCCAGCAGACCGGGACACATCGCTGAAGCTTTCTTT. As protein: CASRPGHIAEAFF. This chain joins TRBV25-1 and TRBJ1-1; weak D call: TRBD1 (6 bases). The germline V gene encodes CDR1 MGHDK and CDR2 SYGVNS. Trimming took 6 bases from V and 6 from J, leaving 14 bases between them. The CDR3 consists of 13 residues.

The DNA of the CDR3 is TGTGCCAGCAGTTTGGAGTACGGGACATCGAACTATGGCTACACCTTC. Its protein is CASSLEYGTSNYGYTF. The genes are TRBV28 and TRBJ1-2; a weak D match, TRBD1 (6 bases). Trimming left V 3 bases short and J 2 bases short, with 16 bases between. CDR1 and CDR2 (germline): MDHEN, SYDVKM. The CDR3 is made up of 16 amino acids.

This chain uses TRBV19 with TRBJ1-5; the D gene is possibly TRBD1 (6 bases). From germline, CDR1 is LNHDA and CDR2 SQIVND (reference sequence). Deletions cut 1 base from V and 2 bases from J, with 6 bases between. This CDR3 spans 14 amino acids. CDR3 nucleotide sequence: TGTGCCAGTAGTATAGCAGGGGGCAATCAGCCCCAGCATTTT. This gives the protein CASSIAGGNQPQHF.

The chain couples TRBV5-1 to TRBJ1-1; D not resolved. Trimming took off 6 bases at V and 4 bases at J, with 7 bases between the two ends. This CDR3 region has 11 residues. Germline V gives CDR1 SGHRS, CDR2 YFSETQ. As DNA, the CDR3 is TGCGCCAGCACTAGTCCCACTGAAGCTTTCTTT. Its protein is CASTSPTEAFF.

The chain carries TRBV3-1 (or the pseudogene TRBV3-2) and TRBJ2-1; D gene ambiguous. CDR1 and CDR2 from the germline V gene are LGHDT and YNNKEL (reference sequence). Trimming took 3 bases from V and 9 from J, leaving 9 bases between them. The CDR3 extends over 12 amino acids. The CDR3 coding sequence is TGTGCCAGCAGCCAGCCAGGCGCTGAGCAGTTCTTC. The encoded protein is CASSQPGAEQFF.

The chain combines TRBV9 with TRBJ1-4; D remains ambiguous. Trimming shortened V by 2 bases and J by 5 bases, and 10 bases separated the two germline ends. Germline CDR1 is SGDLS and CDR2 is YYNGEE. The CDR3 spans 14 residues. The CDR3 loop reads CASSVLAGNEKLFF. In DNA form, the CDR3 reads TGTGCCAGCAGCGTCCTGGCGGGGAATGAAAAACTGTTTTTT. Looking up the rest from reference TRBV9 and TRBJ1-4 gives the full variable domain: DSGVTQTPKHLITATGQRVTLRCSPRSGDLSVYWYQQSLDQGLQFLIQYYNGEERAKGNILERFSAQQFPDLHSELNLSSLELGDSALYFCASSVLAGNEKLFFGSGTQLSVL.

As for this clone: Sequence at one end of the junction differs from germline and may be a read error. The chain joins TRBV7-2 to TRBJ1-2; the match to TRBD1 covers 9 bases. The CDR3 is made up of 14 amino acids. Germline CDR1 reads SGHTA; CDR2 reads FQGNSA. CDR3 protein: CASSIASTGGGYTF. The DNA for the CDR3 is TGTGCCAGCAGCATAGCCTCGACAGGGGGGGGCTACACCTTC. The variable domain in full, with the rest retrieved from reference TRBV7-2 and TRBJ1-2, is GAGVSQSPSNKVTEKGKDVELRCDPISGHTALYWYRQSLGQGLEFLIYFQGNSAPDKSGLPSDRFSAERTGGSVSTLTIQRTQQEDSAVYLCASSIASTGGGYTFGSGTRLTVV.

The chain joins TRBV19 to TRBJ2-1; 7 nucleotides agree with TRBD1. Germline V gene data show CDR1 as LNHDA and CDR2 as SQIVND (reference sequence). V lost 1 base to trimming and J lost 2 bases; unmatched junction nucleotides: 8. The CDR3 spans 17 residues. As DNA, the CDR3 is TGTGCCAGTAGTATAGGGCCGGGACAGAGCACCTACAATGAGCAGTTCTTC. Translating it yields CASSIGPGQSTYNEQFF.

The chain employs TRBV12-3 or TRBV12-4 and TRBJ1-1; no firm D call. Trimming took 3 bases from V and 1 from J, leaving 6 bases between them. The CDR3 spans 13 residues. CDR3 amino acids: CASSFSGNTEAFF. CDR3 DNA sequence: TGTGCCAGCAGTTTCTCCGGGAACACTGAAGCTTTCTTT.

The chain links TRBV11-1 to TRBJ2-1, with 8 bases fitting TRBD1. CDR3 length: 14 residues. Germline V lookup: CDR1 SGHAT, CDR2 FQDESV (reference sequence). The ends lost 5 bases at V and 7 bases at J; junction bases unmatched: 7. This CDR3 is CASSHGQGENEQFF. The CDR3 bases are TGTGCCAGCAGCCACGGACAGGGTGAGAATGAGCAGTTCTTC.

This clone appeared many times. V gene TRBV30 combines with J gene TRBJ1-1; TRBD1 aligns across 9 bases. The CDR3 has 13 amino acids. Trimming took 3 bases from V and 1 from J; bases not matched to a gene: 0. Germline V lookup: CDR1 GTSNPN, CDR2 SVGIG (reference sequence). CDR3 coding DNA: TGTGCCTGGAGGGACAGGGGGAACACTGAAGCTTTCTTT. It specifies CAWRDRGNTEAFF.

V is TRBV15 and J is TRBJ2-1, with 11 bases identical to TRBD2. There are 15 residues in the CDR3. Looked up from germline, CDR1 is LNHNV and CDR2 is YYDKDF (reference sequence). V was pared by 4 bases and J by 6 bases, with 5 bases of the junction left unmatched. CDR3 DNA sequence: TGTGCCACCAGCACACTAGCGGGGGCCGGCAATGAGCAGTTCTTC. Its protein product is CATSTLAGAGNEQFF.

The chain recombines TRBV7-9 with TRBJ2-7, with a tentative D call TRBD1 (6 bases). CDR3 length: 14 residues. The germline V and J ends were trimmed by 2 bases and 5 bases, with 13 bases remaining between them. CDR1 is SEHNR, CDR2 FQNEAQ, per germline (reference sequence). The CDR3 DNA is TGTGCCAGCAGCTTACCGGGACAATTAAACGAGCAGTACTTC. This encodes CASSLPGQLNEQYF.

The V gene is TRBV19, the J gene TRBJ1-5; D uncertain. Trimming left V 7 bases short and J 3 bases short, with 16 bases between. There are 15 residues in the CDR3. Looked up from germline, CDR1 is LNHDA and CDR2 is SQIVND (reference sequence). The CDR3 is CASTNMAVPNQPQHF. CDR3 sequence (DNA): TGTGCCAGTACTAATATGGCGGTCCCCAATCAGCCCCAGCATTTT.

This chain links TRBV28 with TRBJ2-5; D may be TRBD2 (7 bases). The germline V gene has CDR1 MDHEN and CDR2 SYDVKM. Deletions cut 6 bases from V and 5 bases from J, with 16 bases between. The CDR3 is 14 amino acids. CDR3 region: CASSPGGARETQYF. The CDR3 nucleotides are TGTGCCAGCAGCCCTGGGGGGGCTCGTGAGACCCAGTACTTC.

The gene calls are TRBV21-1 and TRBJ2-3; the D call TRBD2 from the table was never checked on the DNA. TRBV21-1 is termed a pseudogene. The CDR3 totals 14 residues. The DNA for the CDR3 is TGTGCCAGCAGCACCGACTTGACCACAGATACGCAGTATTTT. This gives the protein CASSTDLTTDTQYF.

The rearrangement joins TRBV6-5 to TRBJ1-1; 9 bases match TRBD1. The CDR3 spans 15 residues. Germline CDR1 MNHEY, CDR2 SVGAGI. J lost 1 base, V lost 5 bases, and 5 bases had no gene match. The CDR3 DNA follows: TGTGCCAGCAGTATGGACAGGGGAGGGAACACTGAAGCTTTCTTT. Its protein product is CASSMDRGGNTEAFF.

This clone was seen more than once but under ten times. This chain connects TRBV5-1 to TRBJ2-7, with TRBD1 matching over 9 bases. The length of the CDR3 is 15 residues. The germline V gene encodes CDR1 SGHRS and CDR2 YFSETQ. The V segment lost 3 bases and the J segment 2 bases; nucleotides outside the gene matches: 6. The CDR3 nucleotides read TGCGCCAGCAGCTCTGGACAGGGGAGCCCCTACGAGCAGTACTTC. Translating gives CASSSGQGSPYEQYF.

V and J are TRBV5-5 and TRBJ2-7; the D is unclear. Trimming left V 0 bases short and J 1 base short, with 11 bases between. The CDR3 contains 15 residues. Looked up from germline, CDR1 is SGHKS and CDR2 is YYEKEE (reference sequence). Written as DNA, the CDR3 is TGTGCCAGCAGCTTGGTCGGCGGTGGGTCCTACGAGCAGTACTTC. As protein: CASSLVGGGSYEQYF.

The chain employs TRBV7-9 and TRBJ2-5; 11 bases are a match to TRBD1. V lost 4 bases and J lost 4; bases outside the gene matches: 5. This CDR3 contains 15 residues. Germline V CDR1 and CDR2: SEHNR, FQNEAQ (reference sequence). For the CDR3, the DNA is TGTGCCAGCAGCTCCACCGGGACAGGGGGAGAGACCCAGTACTTC. As protein: CASSSTGTGGETQYF.

The chain joins TRBV12-3 or TRBV12-4 to TRBJ1-1; D is perhaps TRBD1 (5 bases). CDR3 size: 13 residues. Trimming left V 6 bases short and J 11 bases short, with 19 bases between. CDR3 loop: CASSSKTGRAAFF. CDR3 sequence (DNA): TGTGCCAGCAGCTCTAAAACTGGCAGGGCGGCTTTCTTT.

This chain connects TRBV3-1 (or the pseudogene TRBV3-2) to TRBJ1-3, with D possibly matching TRBD1 (5 bases). Germline CDR1 reads LGHDT; CDR2 reads YNNKEL (reference sequence). V gave up 4 bases and J gave up 4 bases, with 14 bases separating them. CDR3 length: 15 amino acids. CDR3 region: CASSRGGDRGNTIYF. The CDR3 coding sequence is TGTGCCAGCAGCCGGGGGGGTGACCGGGGAAACACCATATATTTT.

The chain carries TRBV3-1 (or the pseudogene TRBV3-2) and TRBJ1-1, with 8 nucleotides matching TRBD1. V shed 5 bases and J 5 bases; nucleotides not matched to a gene: 7. The CDR3 has 14 amino acids. In germline, CDR1 is LGHDT, CDR2 YNNKEL (reference sequence). The CDR3 sequence is CASSYDRGLTEAFF. In DNA, the CDR3 is TGTGCCAGCAGCTACGACAGGGGATTGACTGAAGCTTTCTTT.

This clone has just one count. The chain combines TRBV28 with TRBJ1-1; TRBD1 might be the D (6 bases). Trimming removed 6 bases at V and 0 bases at J, with 14 bases between. Germline V gene data show CDR1 as MDHEN and CDR2 as SYDVKM. The length of the CDR3 is 15 residues. For the CDR3, the DNA is TGTGCCAGCAGACCAAAAACAGGGATGAACACTGAAGCTTTCTTT. Amino acid sequence: CASRPKTGMNTEAFF.

J is TRBJ2-3 and V is TRBV9, with D possibly matching TRBD2 (6 bases). The germline V gene encodes CDR1 SGDLS and CDR2 YYNGEE. The CDR3 runs to 16 residues. Trimming took off 0 bases at V and 2 bases at J, with 13 bases between the two ends. CDR3 DNA: TGTGCCAGCAGCGTAGAGGGCGCGGGGTTCACAGATACGCAGTATTTT. Its translation: CASSVEGAGFTDTQYF.

The V and J genes are TRBV5-1 and TRBJ1-2; 9 bases are a match to TRBD1. The junction had 13 bases not matched to a gene; V was cut back by 6 bases and J by 7 bases. Germline CDR1 reads SGHRS; CDR2 reads YFSETQ. The CDR3 loop spans 15 amino acids. The DNA of the CDR3 is TGCGCCAGCACTTCTACAGGGGGCGCAGGAGTTGGCTACACCTTC. Its translation: CASTSTGGAGVGYTF.

This chain connects TRBV27 to TRBJ1-1; 7 positions agree with TRBD1. The ends lost 5 bases at V and 3 bases at J; junction bases unmatched: 15. Germline lookup yields CDR1 MNHEY and CDR2 SMNVEV (reference sequence). The CDR3 length is 17 residues. DNA of the CDR3: TGTGCCAGCAGTCCGAGACAGGGTATGCCCAAGGACACTGAAGCTTTCTTT. Protein sequence: CASSPRQGMPKDTEAFF.